The text below deals with one T cell receptor beta chain. Its target is not known. Amplification used 60 Vbeta primers and 13 Jbeta primers. The assay was immunoSEQ multiplex PCR, and TCRdb's table has in-frame clones only and misses some. This sample contains some 48,000 clones. This sample is drawn from a study of cytomegalovirus exposure and HLA in healthy donors. Study-level points and caveats: DRB1 had the most TCR associations and HLA-C the fewest, a later analysis found, with rates varying by HLA locus. In an earlier analysis, productive rearrangement rates for most beta V segments clustered near 87% or 30%. A further, later analysis showed that HLA-associated TCR beta chains (compared with equally common others) were more clonally expanded. Later analysis associated a missense DCLRE1C variant with TCR beta V- and J-gene trimming.

Sequenced: PBMCs. The sequence came from a woman in her forties in good health and CMV-seronegative.

The chain's CDR3 is CASSRQGAPTDTQYF. The CDR3 DNA is TGTGCCAGCAGCCGACAGGGGGCACCCACAGATACGCAGTATTTT. The chain combines TRBV6-5 with TRBJ2-3, with 10 bases aligning to TRBD1. From germline, CDR1 is MNHEY and CDR2 SVGAGI. The CDR3 contains 15 residues. V was pared by 6 bases and J by 2 bases, with 5 bases of the junction left unmatched.